This T cell receptor (beta chain) was sequenced during a study of cytomegalovirus exposure and HLA in healthy donors. Use of 60 Vbeta and 13 Jbeta primers characterized the PCR. TCRdb's table, derived via immunoSEQ multiplex PCR, lists solely in-frame clones and lacks some. In total, the table holds roughly 200,000 clones. The sequence was obtained from a man aged 25-45 years in good health and CMV-seronegative. The sequencing input was PBMCs.

CDR3 loop: CATLGGRGTEAFF. The CDR3 DNA sequence: TGTGCCACGTTAGGGGGCAGGGGGACTGAAGCTTTCTTT. The chain employs TRBV28 and TRBJ1-1; 7 bases agree with TRBD1. Per germline, CDR1 MDHEN and CDR2 SYDVKM. The CDR3 extends over 13 amino acids. J gave up 5 bases and V 10 bases, and 10 bases lay outside the gene matches.